This TCR beta chain was documented in a study of T cell changes during pregnancy in multiple sclerosis. Only in-frame clones appear in the TCRdb table, and some are missing; sequencing was by immunoSEQ multiplex PCR. The data hold approximately 46,000 clones, with more than 85% observed a single time. The sequenced sample was CD8+ T cells from peripheral blood mononuclear cells, obtained after pregnancy. The receptor comes from a female donor with multiple sclerosis, enrolled in a pregnancy study.

The CDR3 sequence is CASRYTSGVLYNEQFF. CDR3 DNA sequence: TGCGCCAGCAGGTATACTAGCGGGGTTCTTTACAATGAGCAGTTCTTC. The chain links TRBV10-2 to TRBJ2-1; 10 nucleotides align to TRBD2. The germline gives CDR1 WSHSY, CDR2 SAAADI. This CDR3 contains 16 residues. V lost 6 bases and J lost 4; bases outside the gene matches: 9.